This T cell receptor (beta chain) was recovered during a study of control samples from healthy donors and cancer patients. Profiled with immunoSEQ multiplex PCR; TCRdb holds only in-frame clones, not every one. The table includes around 180,000 clones, roughly 94% detected once. With 5 bases removed from V and 0 bases from J, the gap between germline ends came to 10 bases. The CDR3 runs 15 residues. Germline CDR1 is MNHNY and CDR2 is SVGAGI (reference sequence). Sequencing was performed on blood. The chain combines TRBV6-6 with TRBJ1-4; no reliable D call. The receptor was isolated from a woman aged 18-29 years in good health. CDR3 amino acids: CASSPELATNEKLFF. CDR3 sequence (DNA): TGTGCCAGCAGTCCGGAGCTTGCAACTAATGAAAAACTGTTTTTT.